The 18 T cell receptor beta chains reported below all come from one sample, sequenced in a study of T cell repertoires in cytomegalovirus infection. Via MiXCR, TCRdb re-called the reads, giving one row per CDR3 protein. Altogether about 830,000 distinct CDR3 sequences are present, 30% to 35% being singletons, with the ten largest covering around 12%. No antigen is known for these receptors. Sequencing used cultured CD8+ T cells from PBMCs, obtained from culture after CMV antigen stimulation. The receptors here all came from a human donor in good health (CMV status not recorded). Some clones in this sample may be carry-over from other donors' samples.

This clonotype was recorded many times. The rearrangement links TRBV7-2 to TRBJ2-1, with TRBD2 matching over 13 bases. V gave up 1 base and J gave up 10 bases; unmatched junction bases: 16. This CDR3 comprises 19 residues. Germline V CDR1 and CDR2: SGHTA, FQGNSA. The CDR3 sequence is CASSLGPMTSGGLSREQFF. The CDR3 coding sequence is TGTGCCAGCAGCTTAGGCCCCATGACTAGCGGGGGGCTCTCGAGAGAGCAGTTCTTC.

This clonotype is a singleton in its sample. Relative to the germline gene, one junction end is altered; a read error may explain this. The rearrangement links TRBV6-1 to TRBJ2-5; 7 bases fit TRBD1. The CDR3 has 12 residues. The germline CDR1 and CDR2 sequences are MNHNS and SASEGT. The CDR3 protein is CVSVTGDETQYF. Here the CDR3 DNA reads TGTGTCAGCGTCACAGGGGACGAGACCCAGTACTTC.

This chain uses TRBV27 with TRBJ2-7; 8 bases are shared with TRBD1. The germline V gene encodes CDR1 MNHEY and CDR2 SMNVEV (reference sequence). This CDR3 comprises 16 residues. V trimming: 3 bases; J trimming: 5 bases; junction bases outside the gene matches: 12. CDR3 DNA sequence: TGTGCCAGCAGTTTGGCCTCCGGGACAGGTTTCCACGAGCAGTACGTC. It translates to CASSLASGTGFHEQYV.

The genes are TRBV6-5 and TRBJ2-2, with 8 positions matching TRBD1. The germline V gene has CDR1 MNHEY and CDR2 SVGAGI. Trimming at V came to 3 bases and at J to 7 bases, leaving 7 bases not matched to a gene. This CDR3 region has 15 residues. The CDR3: CASSYYQGANGELFF. The CDR3 coding sequence is TGTGCCAGCAGTTATTACCAGGGGGCGAACGGGGAGCTGTTTTTT.

This clonotype was counted at least ten times. The chain combines TRBV7-3 with TRBJ2-3, with a tentative D call TRBD1 (6 bases). V lost 2 bases to trimming and J lost 1 base, with 10 bases between them. This CDR3 has 15 residues. In germline, CDR1 is SGHTA, CDR2 FQGTGA. The DNA for the CDR3 is TGTGCCAGCAGCTTAGAGGGACACCGCACAGATACGCAGTATTTT. Protein: CASSLEGHRTDTQYF.

CDR3 region: CASSEYEGQDGYGYTF. The CDR3 DNA is TGCGCCAGCAGCGAATACGAGGGACAGGACGGATATGGCTACACCTTC. The gene calls are TRBV4-3 and TRBJ1-2; 8 bases match TRBD1. The trim removed 5 bases at V and 5 bases at J, leaving 13 bases unmatched. This CDR3 has 16 residues. The V gene's germline CDR1 is LGHNA and CDR2 YSLEER.

The J gene is TRBJ2-7, the V gene TRBV6-6; D remains unclear. Germline assignment: CDR1 MNHNY and CDR2 SVGAGI (reference sequence). The CDR3 spans 13 residues. Deletions cut 2 bases from V and 7 bases from J, with 12 bases between. The CDR3 loop reads CASSYPSGSEQYF. The CDR3 nucleotides are TGTGCCAGCAGTTACCCCTCGGGCTCTGAGCAGTACTTC.

A note on this clonotype: A much larger clone differs by one base, so this may be a read error. The rearrangement links TRBV7-8 to TRBJ2-1; D is undetermined. Germline CDR1 SGHVS, CDR2 FQNEAQ. Trimming stripped 7 bases from V and 1 base from J, with 11 bases between. This CDR3 contains 14 residues. The CDR3 reads CASNQTGSYNEQFF. CDR3 bases: TGTGCCAGCAACCAAACCGGGTCCTACAATGAGCAGTTCTTC.

In DNA form, the CDR3 reads TGTGCCAGCAGTTACTCGAGGGTGCGATCAGATCTGAACACTGAAGCTTTCTTT. This codes for CASSYSRVRSDLNTEAFF. This chain links TRBV6-5 with TRBJ1-1; D gene uncertain. Trimming left V 0 bases short and J 0 bases short, with 17 bases between. Germline assignment: CDR1 MNHEY and CDR2 SVGAGI. The CDR3 is 18 residues long.

As to this clonotype: One end of the junction does not line up with germline, which may come from a read error. V and J are TRBV5-3 and TRBJ1-4; D gene uncertain. TRBV5-3 is designated an ORF whose function remains uncertain. CDR3 size: 11 residues. This CDR3 is CASSLEDVLFF. In DNA, the CDR3 is TGTGCCAGCAGCTTGGAGGACGTGTTGTTTTTT.

This clonotype showed up just a few times. The chain joins TRBV20-1 to TRBJ1-1; perhaps TRBD1 as D (5 bases). The CDR3 spans 13 residues. Germline CDR1 is DFQATT and CDR2 is SNEGSKA (reference sequence). Trimming took 3 bases from V and 1 from J, leaving 9 bases between them. CDR3 amino acids: CSARGRGNTEAFF. The CDR3 region has the DNA TGCAGTGCTAGGGGTAGGGGGAACACTGAAGCTTTCTTT.

This clonotype was observed a handful of times. This chain joins TRBV5-4 and TRBJ2-1; TRBD2 agrees at 8 bases. CDR1 is SGHNT and CDR2 is YYREEE in the germline V gene (reference sequence). After removal of 4 bases from V and 7 bases from J, the junction contained 7 bases not matched to a gene. The CDR3 runs 14 residues. CDR3 in DNA: TGTGCCAGCAGCCGACTTAGCGGGGAGAATGAGCAGTTCTTC. Protein: CASSRLSGENEQFF.

Comments on this clonotype: The junction departs from germline at one end; a sequencing error may be responsible. This chain links TRBV7-9 with TRBJ1-1; D gene unclear. Germline CDR1 and CDR2: SEHNR and FQNEAQ (reference sequence). The CDR3 has 14 amino acids. The CDR3 nucleotides are TGTGCCAGCAGCTTAGCGAAGGCGAACACTGAAGCTATCTTT. Translated, it gives CASSLAKANTEAIF. The full variable domain, its missing parts supplied by reference TRBV7-9 and TRBJ1-1, is DTGVSQNPRHKITKRGQNVTFRCDPISEHNRLYWYRQTLGQGPEFLTYFQNEAQLEKSRLLSDRFSAERPKGSFSTLEIQRTEQGDSAMYLCASSLAKANTEAIFGQGTRLTVV.

This clonotype was seen a single time. V and J are TRBV28 and TRBJ2-3; unclear D gene. The CDR3 is made up of 13 amino acids. V lost 10 bases and J lost 1, with 12 bases in between. CDR1 is MDHEN and CDR2 is SYDVKM in the germline V gene. CDR3 loop: CATLEEGTDTQYF. DNA of the CDR3: TGTGCCACCTTAGAAGAGGGCACAGATACGCAGTATTTT. The full variable domain, its missing parts supplied by reference TRBV28 and TRBJ2-3, is DVKVTQSSRYLVKRTGEKVFLECVQDMDHENMFWYRQDPGLGLRLIYFSYDVKMKEKGDIPEGYSVSREKKERFSLILESASTNQTSMYLCATLEEGTDTQYFGPGTRLTVL.

This clonotype was seen ten or more times. The chain couples TRBV7-6 to TRBJ2-5; TRBD2 might be the D (6 bases). The CDR3 loop spans 15 amino acids. The V gene lost 6 bases and the J gene lost 5 bases, with 19 bases spanning the gap. Looked up from germline, CDR1 is SGHVS and CDR2 is FNYEAQ. The CDR3 spells CASRLNPLASETQYF. The CDR3 DNA follows: TGTGCCAGCAGACTCAATCCCCTAGCGTCGGAGACCCAGTACTTC. The full variable domain, completed using reference TRBV7-6 and TRBJ2-5, is GAGVSQSPRYKVTKRGQDVALRCDPISGHVSLYWYRQALGQGPEFLTYFNYEAQQDKSGLPNDRFSAERPEGSISTLTIQRTEQRDSAMYRCASRLNPLASETQYFGPGTRLLVL.

This clonotype was seen at least ten times. This chain links TRBV7-8 with TRBJ2-3; D unresolved. V lost 1 base to trimming and J lost 0 bases, with 11 bases between them. From germline, CDR1 is SGHVS and CDR2 FQNEAQ. The CDR3 extends over 16 amino acids. The CDR3, as DNA: TGTGCCAGCAGCTTAGTGTCCACAGCTAGCACAGATACGCAGTATTTT. Protein: CASSLVSTASTDTQYF.

This clonotype was counted between two and nine times. The CDR3 here is CASSQESEFLPQHF. The CDR3 nucleotides are TGCGCCAGCAGCCAAGAGTCCGAGTTTTTGCCCCAGCATTTT. The rearrangement joins TRBV4-1 to TRBJ1-5; D not certain. The V end was cut by 0 bases, the J end by 9 bases, with 12 bases between. Germline CDR1 reads MGHRA; CDR2 reads YSYEKL. The CDR3 totals 14 residues.

This sequence joins TRBV6-5 and TRBJ1-1; 9 bases are shared with TRBD1. This CDR3 is built from 15 residues. Germline CDR1 is MNHEY and CDR2 is SVGAGI. The trim removed 5 bases at V and 1 base at J, leaving 5 bases unmatched. This CDR3 reads CASSPRDRANTEAFF. CDR3 DNA sequence: TGTGCCAGCAGTCCCCGGGACAGGGCGAACACTGAAGCTTTCTTT.